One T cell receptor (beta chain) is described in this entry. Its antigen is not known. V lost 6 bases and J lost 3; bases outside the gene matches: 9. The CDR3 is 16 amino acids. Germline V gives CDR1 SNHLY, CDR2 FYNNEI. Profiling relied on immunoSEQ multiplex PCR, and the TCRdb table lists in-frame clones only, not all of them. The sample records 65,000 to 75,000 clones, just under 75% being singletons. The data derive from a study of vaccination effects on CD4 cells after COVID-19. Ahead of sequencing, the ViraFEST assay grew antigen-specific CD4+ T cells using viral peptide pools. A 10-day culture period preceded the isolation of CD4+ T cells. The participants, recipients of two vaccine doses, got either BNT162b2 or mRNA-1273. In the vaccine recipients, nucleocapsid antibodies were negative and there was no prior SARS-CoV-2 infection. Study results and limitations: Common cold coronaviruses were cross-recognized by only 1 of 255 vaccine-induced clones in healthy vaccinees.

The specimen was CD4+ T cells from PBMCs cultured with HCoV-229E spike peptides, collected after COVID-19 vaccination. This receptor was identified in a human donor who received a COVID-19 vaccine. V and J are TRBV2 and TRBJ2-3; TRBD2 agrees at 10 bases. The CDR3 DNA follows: TGTGCCAGCAGCGAATCTAGCGGGGGAAAGACAGATACGCAGTATTTT. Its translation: CASSESSGGKTDTQYF.